The following is a T cell receptor beta chain sequence with its context. In germline, CDR1 is MNHEY, CDR2 SMNVEV (reference sequence). The CDR3 is 14 amino acids. V lost 4 bases, J lost 4 bases, and 3 bases stayed unmatched. The data were obtained in a study of control samples from healthy donors and cancer patients. The repertoire was sequenced with immunoSEQ multiplex PCR; TCRdb's copy has only in-frame clones and lacks some. This sample has around 170,000 clones, with around 90% found just once. The chain has TRBV27 and TRBJ1-1; 10 bases are a match to TRBD1. Sample: blood. The TCR originated in a man aged 30 to 45 in good health. CDR3 bases: TGTGCCAGCAGTTCGACAGGGGGCTTCACTGAAGCTTTCTTT. This encodes CASSSTGGFTEAFF.